The 24 T cell receptor beta chains in this list originate from one sample, sequenced in a study of long-term antiretroviral therapy in people with HIV. At survey level, the immunoSEQ assay was run in its v3.0 version. The protocol was immunoSEQ multiplex PCR, while the TCRdb copy is restricted to in-frame clones and leaves out a portion. This sample has 25,000 to 30,000 clones, with roughly 84% found just once. The source was unsorted PBMCs, collected 0.4 years after starting antiretroviral therapy. These receptors originate from a man younger than 35 with HIV.

The J gene is TRBJ2-3, the V gene TRBV9; D gene unclear. Germline CDR1 and CDR2: SGDLS and YYNGEE. V lost 2 bases, J lost 0 bases, and 7 bases lay in between. The CDR3 has 14 amino acids. CDR3 sequence reads: CASSVDASTDTQYF. CDR3 bases: TGTGCCAGCAGCGTTGATGCGAGCACAGATACGCAGTATTTT.

This clone was counted a few times. The chain couples TRBV6-1 to TRBJ2-1; 11 nucleotides match TRBD2. The CDR3 loop spans 14 amino acids. V shed 5 bases, J shed 8 bases, and the junction held 5 bases outside the gene matches. Germline V CDR1 and CDR2: MNHNS, SASEGT. CDR3 amino acids: CASSHSGGADEQFF. In DNA form, the CDR3 reads TGTGCCAGCAGTCATAGCGGGGGGGCCGATGAGCAGTTCTTC.

The chain employs TRBV7-2 and TRBJ1-5; no definite D call. The germline CDR1 and CDR2 sequences are SGHTA and FQGNSA. V lost 5 bases and J lost 0, with 14 bases in between. The CDR3 totals 16 residues. For the CDR3, the DNA is TGTGCCAGCAGCCGTCGGGCGGGCGATAGCAATCAGCCCCAGCATTTT. This gives the protein CASSRRAGDSNQPQHF. Full variable domain (rest looked up from reference TRBV7-2 and TRBJ1-5): GAGVSQSPSNKVTEKGKDVELRCDPISGHTALYWYRQSLGQGLEFLIYFQGNSAPDKSGLPSDRFSAERTGGSVSTLTIQRTQQEDSAVYLCASSRRAGDSNQPQHFGDGTRLSIL.

The V and J genes are TRBV5-6 and TRBJ2-1, with a weak D call TRBD1 (5 bases). CDR1 and CDR2 (germline): SGHDT, YYEEEE. Trimming took off 0 bases at V and 3 bases at J, with 13 bases between the two ends. The CDR3 runs to 16 residues. The CDR3 DNA follows: TGTGCCAGCAGCTTGGTTGGCAGGGTAGGCTACAATGAGCAGTTCTTC. Amino acid sequence: CASSLVGRVGYNEQFF.

A few counts support this clone. The chain recombines TRBV11-2 with TRBJ1-1; 7 positions agree with TRBD1. Per the germline V gene, CDR1 is SGHAT and CDR2 is FQNNGV. V lost 5 bases and J lost 2; bases outside the gene matches: 8. This CDR3 spans 15 amino acids. The CDR3 here is CASSHLRDSNTEAFF. The CDR3 nucleotides read TGTGCCAGCAGCCACCTCCGGGACAGCAACACTGAAGCTTTCTTT.

The chain recombines TRBV7-8 with TRBJ2-7; 7 bases fit TRBD2. V shed 5 bases and J 0 bases; nucleotides not matched to a gene: 4. Per the germline V gene, CDR1 is SGHVS and CDR2 is FQNEAQ. The CDR3 is 14 residues long. Here the CDR3 DNA reads TGTGCCAGCAGCCGGAGCGGGGTCTCCTACGAGCAGTACTTC. This codes for CASSRSGVSYEQYF.

This clone occurred a few times. The chain combines TRBV7-6 with TRBJ2-2; D possibly corresponds to TRBD1 (5 bases). This CDR3 region has 13 residues. Trimming cost V 3 bases and J 7 bases, with 9 bases left between them. Germline-derived CDR1 and CDR2 are SGHVS and FNYEAQ. In nucleotides, the CDR3 is TGTGCCAGCAGCTTCAGGGTCGGCGGGGAGCTGTTTTTT. The encoded protein is CASSFRVGGELFF. The full variable domain, in which reference TRBV7-6 and TRBJ2-2 provide the parts outside the CDR3, is GAGVSQSPRYKVTKRGQDVALRCDPISGHVSLYWYRQALGQGPEFLTYFNYEAQQDKSGLPNDRFSAERPEGSISTLTIQRTEQRDSAMYRCASSFRVGGELFFGEGSRLTVL.

The chain couples TRBV5-6 to TRBJ1-3; maybe TRBD1 (5 bases). The V gene lost 2 bases and the J gene lost 0 bases, with 15 bases spanning the gap. The CDR3 contains 17 residues. Germline CDR1 and CDR2: SGHDT and YYEEEE. The CDR3 protein is CASSFLWGRLSGNTIYF. CDR3 coding DNA: TGTGCCAGCAGCTTCCTCTGGGGACGGCTCTCTGGAAACACCATATATTTT.

The V call is TRBV6-1, the J call TRBJ1-1; TRBD1 might be the D (5 bases). In germline, CDR1 is MNHNS, CDR2 SASEGT. V lost 2 bases and J lost 4, with 8 bases in between. The CDR3 runs 13 residues. The CDR3 coding sequence is TGTGCCAGCAGTGAATGGAGGGGCACTGAAGCTTTCTTT. Encoded protein: CASSEWRGTEAFF.

The chain is built from TRBV7-2 and TRBJ2-1; TRBD2 agrees at 13 bases. This CDR3 has 15 amino acids. Germline CDR1 reads SGHTA; CDR2 reads FQGNSA. V shed 1 base and J 7 bases; nucleotides not matched to a gene: 1. The CDR3 protein is CASSLGLAGGNEQFF. The CDR3 DNA is TGTGCCAGCAGCTTAGGACTAGCGGGAGGTAATGAGCAGTTCTTC.

The chain couples TRBV5-4 to TRBJ2-7, with D hard to call. The CDR3 is 13 amino acids. CDR1 is SGHNT, CDR2 YYREEE, per germline (reference sequence). Trimming pared 2 bases from V and 4 bases from J, leaving 10 bases between. Here the CDR3 DNA reads TGTGCCAGCAGCTTCCAGGCGGCTTACGAGCAGTACTTC. Protein product: CASSFQAAYEQYF.

In this sample, this clone turned up once. This sequence joins TRBV14 and TRBJ2-1, with TRBD1 as a possible D gene (5 bases). CDR3 length: 14 residues. Between the trimmed V and J ends, which lost 3 bases and 8 bases, there was a span of 14 bases. Germline CDR1 reads SGHDN; CDR2 reads FVKESK. The DNA of the CDR3 is TGTGCCAGCAGCCATCCCAGGGTGCCGCATGAGCAGTTCTTC. This gives the protein CASSHPRVPHEQFF.

The CDR3: CASSLGQGAYEQYF. Written as DNA, the CDR3 is TGTGCCAGCAGCCTCGGACAGGGGGCCTACGAGCAGTACTTC. This sequence joins TRBV7-2 and TRBJ2-7; 10 bases agree with TRBD1. The CDR3 spans 14 residues. Germline assignment: CDR1 SGHTA and CDR2 FQGNSA. V shed 5 bases and J 2 bases; nucleotides not matched to a gene: 3.

This chain connects TRBV6-1 to TRBJ1-2; 7 positions match TRBD1. This CDR3 is built from 15 residues. Germline assignment: CDR1 MNHNS and CDR2 SASEGT. J was trimmed by 4 bases and V by 2 bases; bases with no gene match: 7. The CDR3 reads CASSEPGTVTYGYTF. In DNA, the CDR3 is TGTGCCAGCAGTGAACCCGGGACAGTAACCTATGGCTACACCTTC.

This chain uses TRBV5-1 with TRBJ1-3; D not resolved. Trimming took 4 bases from V and 3 from J, leaving 8 bases between them. The V gene's germline CDR1 is SGHRS and CDR2 YFSETQ. The CDR3 is made up of 13 amino acids. CDR3 in amino acids: CASSDYSGNTIYF. The CDR3 DNA sequence: TGCGCCAGCAGCGACTACAGTGGAAACACCATATATTTT.

CDR3 residues: CASSQDPEPSDEAFF. The CDR3 bases are TGCGCCAGCAGCCAAGATCCCGAGCCGAGTGATGAAGCTTTCTTT. V is TRBV4-3 and J is TRBJ1-1, with D uncertain. Between the trimmed V and J ends, which lost 0 bases and 7 bases, there was a span of 15 bases. Germline CDR1 reads LGHNA; CDR2 reads YSLEER. This CDR3 contains 15 residues.

J is TRBJ2-5 and V is TRBV5-1; the D gene is possibly TRBD2 (5 bases). Trimming shortened V by 2 bases and J by 3 bases, and 11 bases separated the two germline ends. The germline V gene encodes CDR1 SGHRS and CDR2 YFSETQ. The CDR3 covers 14 residues. CDR3 sequence: CASSFGIIKETQYF. The CDR3 DNA reads TGCGCCAGCAGCTTCGGGATAATAAAAGAGACCCAGTACTTC.

V is TRBV18 and J is TRBJ2-1, with 11 bases lining up with TRBD1. CDR1 and CDR2 from the germline V gene are KGHSH and LQKENI. V gave up 3 bases and J gave up 4 bases; unmatched junction bases: 5. This CDR3 spans 16 amino acids. The CDR3 DNA follows: TGTGCCAGCTCACCTTCCGGACAGGGGGCTTACAATGAGCAGTTCTTC. Translation gives CASSPSGQGAYNEQFF.

This clone was observed a single time. The rearrangement links TRBV7-8 to TRBJ1-4, with D uncertain. The CDR3 has 13 amino acids. Per germline, CDR1 SGHVS and CDR2 FQNEAQ. V was pared by 0 bases and J by 8 bases, with 7 bases between. This CDR3 is CASSLAAREKLFF. The CDR3 nucleotides read TGTGCCAGCAGCTTAGCGGCCCGAGAAAAACTGTTTTTT.

The genes are TRBV15 and TRBJ1-5; D not certain. The V end lost 0 bases, the J end lost 0 bases, and 18 bases lay between the germline ends. The CDR3 loop spans 19 amino acids. Germline V lookup: CDR1 LNHNV, CDR2 YYDKDF (reference sequence). The CDR3 spells CATSRDRQLEEYSNQPQHF. CDR3 nucleotides: TGTGCCACCAGCAGAGATAGGCAGTTAGAGGAGTATAGCAATCAGCCCCAGCATTTT.

The gene calls are TRBV5-5 and TRBJ2-7; TRBD1 aligns across 9 bases. The CDR3 runs 15 residues. Per germline, CDR1 SGHKS and CDR2 YYEKEE (reference sequence). The trim removed 3 bases at V and 3 bases at J, leaving 7 bases unmatched. CDR3 in amino acids: CASSWGQGLDYEQYF. Written as DNA, the CDR3 is TGTGCCAGCAGCTGGGGACAGGGTCTAGACTACGAGCAGTACTTC.

The chain combines TRBV11-1 with TRBJ2-7; 9 nucleotides match TRBD1. Germline V CDR1 and CDR2: SGHAT, FQDESV (reference sequence). The CDR3 extends over 16 amino acids. Germline trimming cut 5 bases from V and 6 bases from J; bases unmatched to any gene: 14. The CDR3 DNA reads as TGTGCCAGCAGCACTGGACAGGGGCCTATAATGATCGAGCAGTACTTC. As protein: CASSTGQGPIMIEQYF.

The V and J genes are TRBV9 and TRBJ2-7; a weak D match, TRBD2 (5 bases). Per germline, CDR1 SGDLS and CDR2 YYNGEE. CDR3 length: 14 amino acids. Trimming took 7 bases from V and 4 from J, leaving 18 bases between them. The CDR3 sequence is CASGRTPEKYEQYF. For the CDR3, the DNA is TGTGCCAGCGGTAGGACTCCCGAGAAGTACGAGCAGTACTTC.

The V and J genes are TRBV27 and TRBJ2-1; D is uncertain. This CDR3 contains 14 residues. Trimming took 7 bases from V and 1 from J, leaving 11 bases between them. Germline-derived CDR1 and CDR2 are MNHEY and SMNVEV (reference sequence). The CDR3 sequence: CASTLLGSYNEQFF. The DNA of the CDR3 is TGTGCCAGCACCCTCCTTGGGTCCTACAATGAGCAGTTCTTC.